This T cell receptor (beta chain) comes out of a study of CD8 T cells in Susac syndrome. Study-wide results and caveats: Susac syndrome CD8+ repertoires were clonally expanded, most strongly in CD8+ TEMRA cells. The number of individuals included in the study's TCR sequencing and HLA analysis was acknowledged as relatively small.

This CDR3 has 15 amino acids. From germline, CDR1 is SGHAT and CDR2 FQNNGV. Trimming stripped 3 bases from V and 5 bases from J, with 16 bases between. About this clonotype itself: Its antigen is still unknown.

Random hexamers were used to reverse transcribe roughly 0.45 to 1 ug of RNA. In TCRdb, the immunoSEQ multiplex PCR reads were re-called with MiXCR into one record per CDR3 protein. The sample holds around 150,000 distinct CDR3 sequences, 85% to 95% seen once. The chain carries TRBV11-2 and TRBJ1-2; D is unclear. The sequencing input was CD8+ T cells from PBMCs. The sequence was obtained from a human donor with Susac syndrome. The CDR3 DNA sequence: TGTGCCAGCAGCTTCATATCTCCCGGGCGATATGGCTACACCTTC. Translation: CASSFISPGRYGYTF. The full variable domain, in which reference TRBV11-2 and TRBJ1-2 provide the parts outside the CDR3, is EAGVAQSPRYKIIEKRQSVAFWCNPISGHATLYWYQQILGQGPKLLIQFQNNGVVDDSQLPKDRFSAERLKGVDSTLKIQPAKLEDSAVYLCASSFISPGRYGYTFGSGTRLTVV.